This T cell receptor (beta chain) was sequenced in a study of blood T cell repertoires in COVID-19. This CDR3 contains 13 residues. With 7 bases clipped from V and 0 bases from J, the junction kept 0 bases outside the gene matches. Germline CDR1 MNHEY, CDR2 SVGAGI. Repertoires were generated with immunoSEQ multiplex PCR, while TCRdb's copy carries only in-frame clones and drops some. Of approximately 47,000 clones listed, approximately 87% are singletons. The sample taken for sequencing was peripheral blood. The genes are TRBV6-5 and TRBJ2-1; 7 bases align to TRBD2. This sequence originates from a woman aged 60-75 years with acute or convalescent COVID-19. The CDR3 coding sequence is TGTGCCAGCACTAGCGGCTCCTACAATGAGCAGTTCTTC. This sequence encodes CASTSGSYNEQFF.